A selection of T cell receptor beta chains follows, all from one sample in a study of patients and donors after allogeneic stem cell transplantation. One entry per CDR3 protein, called by TCRdb with MiXCR from the RT-PCR reads. This table has roughly 200,000 distinct CDR3 sequences, roughly 38% appearing once. The sequenced sample was blood, either unsorted or a sorted T cell fraction (not recorded which). The receptors were gathered from a human donor who was either an allogeneic HSCT recipient or a stem cell or donor lymphocyte infusion donor (not recorded which). It is not recorded whose cells these are; they may come from a transplant donor. The CDR3 runs from the conserved cysteine through the conserved F or W. D genes are given only for firm matches. For some rows the clone size is stated as once, few or many, or as a class when expanded; others skip it.

j_call v_call clone_size d_call cdr3_nt cdr3_aa
TRBJ1-2 TRBV7-9 NA TRBD1 TGTGCCAGCAGCTTGGGACAGGGGCTGGATGGCTACACCTTC CASSLGQGLDGYTF
TRBJ1-5 TRBV7-6 NA NA TGTGCCAGCAGCCCTACTCCGGGGGGCCATAGCAATCAGCCCCAGCATTTT CASSPTPGGHSNQPQHF
TRBJ2-2 TRBV12-3/TRBV12-4 NA NA TGTGCCAGCACTCTCGTGGGCGGGGAGCTGTTTTTT CASTLVGGELFF
TRBJ1-3 TRBV29-1 NA TRBD1 TGCAGCGCTGGGGACAGGGGGAACACCATATATTTT CSAGDRGNTIYF
TRBJ1-1 TRBV12-3/TRBV12-4 few NA TGTGCCAGCAGCTGGGATACGAACGAAGCTTTCTTT CASSWDTNEAFF
TRBJ1-1 TRBV3-1 NA NA TGTGCCAGCAGCCACATTAGCGGTACCTCGACGGCTTTCTTT CASSHISGTSTAFF
TRBJ2-2 TRBV10-3 NA NA TGTGCCAGTCAGGAGACTAACACCGGGGAGCTGTTTTTT CASQETNTGELFF
TRBJ2-3 TRBV28 NA NA TGTGTTTTCCTCGTCAGGGGGGATTTT CVFLVRGDF
TRBJ2-2 TRBV5-4 few TRBD1 TGTGCCAGCAGCTTGCCCGGGACAGCGAACACCGGGGAGCTGTTTTTT CASSLPGTANTGELFF
TRBJ2-1 TRBV12-3/TRBV12-4 NA NA TGTGCCAGCAGATTGACCGGGGCCCCGAATGAGCAGTTCTTC CASRLTGAPNEQFF
TRBJ2-7 TRBV7-9 NA NA TGTGCCAGCAGCCCGGACCGCCTTACCTCCTACGAGCAGTACTTC CASSPDRLTSYEQYF
TRBJ1-5 TRBV4-2 NA NA TGTGCCAGCAGCCAGGAGGACAATCAGCCCCAGCATTTT CASSQEDNQPQHF
TRBJ1-3 TRBV9 NA NA TGTGCCAGCACCGGGACAGGAAACACCATATATTTT CASTGTGNTIYF
TRBJ1-4 TRBV27 NA NA TGTGCCAGCAGTTTATTGAAGACAGATAATGAAAAACTGTTTTTT CASSLLKTDNEKLFF
TRBJ2-5 TRBV12-3/TRBV12-4 NA NA TGTGCCAGCAGAGGGGAGTTTTTGCGAGAGACCCAGTACTTC CASRGEFLRETQYF
TRBJ1-1 TRBV9 NA NA TGTGCCAGCAGCGTAGTATCGGGGGGCCAGGGAATTCAAGCTTTCTTT CASSVVSGGQGIQAFF
TRBJ2-2 TRBV27 NA TRBD2 TGTGCCAGCAGTGGACTAGCGGGGGGCTGGACCGGGGAGCTGTTTTTT CASSGLAGGWTGELFF
TRBJ1-1 TRBV20-1 few TRBD1 TGCAGTGCTAGAAAGGCAGGGGGTACGGTGTGGAACACTGAAGCTTTCTTT CSARKAGGTVWNTEAFF
TRBJ2-3 TRBV20-1 NA NA TGCAGTGCCTACGGCAGCACAGATACGCAGTATTTT CSAYGSTDTQYF
TRBJ1-2 TRBV4-1 NA NA TGCGCCAGCAGCCAGGAGGGGATCGGCTATGGCTACACCTTC CASSQEGIGYGYTF
TRBJ2-3 TRBV7-9 NA TRBD2 TGTGCCAGCAGCTTACAGTTCCGTCTAGCGGGCCTAAGGGGGGATACGCAGTATTTT CASSLQFRLAGLRGDTQYF
TRBJ2-1 TRBV25-1 NA TRBD1 TGTGCCAGCAGTGAAGGGACAGAGACGAGCGAGCAGTTCTTC CASSEGTETSEQFF
TRBJ2-1 TRBV20-1 NA TRBD1 TGCAGTGCTAGATCTGGACAGGGAAGCTCCTACAATGAGCAGTTCTTC CSARSGQGSSYNEQFF
TRBJ1-1 TRBV12-3/TRBV12-4 few TRBD1 TGTGCCAGCAGCTCCGGGACAGGGGCGGGGTCTGAAGCTTTCTTT CASSSGTGAGSEAFF
TRBJ1-1 TRBV4-1 few NA TGCGCCAGCAGCCAGGGTTTGGGGGCAGGGACCACTGAAGCTTTCTTT CASSQGLGAGTTEAFF
TRBJ2-3 TRBV10-1 NA NA TGCGCCTTAACCACAGATACGCAGTATTTT CALTTDTQYF
TRBJ2-1 TRBV9 NA NA TGTGCCAGCAGCGCGACCCGGGACCACTCCTACAATGAGCAGTTCTTC CASSATRDHSYNEQFF
TRBJ2-7 TRBV7-9 NA NA TGTGCCAGCAGCTTAGGGACATCTTCCTACGAGCAGTACTTC CASSLGTSSYEQYF
TRBJ2-1 TRBV20-1 once NA TGCAGTGCTAGAGATAGGCAGGGAGCAGAGTTCTTC CSARDRQGAEFF
TRBJ2-3 TRBV20-1 few NA TGCAGTGCTAGTGTCCCGGGCACAGATACGCAGTATTTT CSASVPGTDTQYF
TRBJ2-5 TRBV7-9 once TRBD2 TGTGCCAGCAGCTTCCCGCGGGTGACTAGCGGGGGTTTCAAAGAGACCCAGTACTTC CASSFPRVTSGGFKETQYF
TRBJ1-5 TRBV7-7 NA TRBD1 TGTGCCAGCAGCTCAGGAGGGGGCAGGGTTTACAATCAGCCCCAGCATTTT CASSSGGGRVYNQPQHF
TRBJ2-7 TRBV5-6 few NA TGTGCCAGCAGCTTGCTTACTGGGGTCCACGAGCAGTACTTC CASSLLTGVHEQYF
TRBJ1-1 TRBV19 few NA TGTGCCAGTATTAACGGAAAGAACACTGAAGCTTTCTTT CASINGKNTEAFF
TRBJ1-1 TRBV5-1 NA NA TGCGCCAGCAGCTTGGCACTGACAAACACTGAAGCTTTCTTT CASSLALTNTEAFF
TRBJ1-1 TRBV6-2/TRBV6-3 NA NA TGTGCCAGCTTAGAAGCTTTCTTT CASLEAFF
TRBJ1-1 TRBV2 NA TRBD1 TGTGCCAGCAGAAACCCGGCAGAGGACAGGGGCACTGAAGCTTTCTTT CASRNPAEDRGTEAFF
TRBJ1-1 TRBV6-5 NA TRBD1 TGTGCCAGCAAGCTCGGACAGGGTAACACTGAAGCTTTCTTT CASKLGQGNTEAFF
TRBJ1-5 TRBV28 NA NA TGTGCCAGCAGTCCTAGGACTATAAATCAGCCCCAGCATTTT CASSPRTINQPQHF
TRBJ1-5 TRBV28 NA NA TGTGCCAGCAGACGACAGGACTCTTGGCAGCCCCAGCATTTT CASRRQDSWQPQHF
TRBJ1-1 TRBV25-1 NA NA TGTGCCAGCAGTCCCCAGGCTGGGCAGGGCCGGATCACTGAAGCTTTCTTT CASSPQAGQGRITEAFF
TRBJ2-3 TRBV15 few NA TGTGCCACCAGCAGAGAAACCTTGGGTAGCACAGATACGCAGTATTTT CATSRETLGSTDTQYF
TRBJ2-2 TRBV6-5 few TRBD2 TGTGCCACCCAGCGGGGGGGCCTCACCGGGGAGCTGTTTTTT CATQRGGLTGELFF